This T cell receptor (beta chain) emerged from a study of T cell repertoires in cytomegalovirus infection. In the study overall: Both CMV infection and a matching HLA type were indicated by public TCR beta signatures.

Via MiXCR, TCRdb re-called the reads, giving one row per CDR3 protein. Among about 180,000 distinct CDR3 sequences listed, approximately 18% were seen once. This clonotype was observed a handful of times. CDR1 and CDR2 from the germline V gene are SEHNR and FQNEAQ (reference sequence). The CDR3 is 16 amino acids. V lost 5 bases to trimming and J lost 4 bases, with 21 bases between them. This TCR was sampled from a human donor in good health (CMV status not recorded). Some clones in this sample may be carry-over from other donors' samples. The chain joins TRBV7-9 to TRBJ2-7; D may be TRBD1 (6 bases). The sequencing sample was made of CD8+ T cells from PBMCs. DNA for the CDR3: TGTGCCAGCAGCCCAGATGCAGGGGACCTTATTTACGAGCAGTACTTC. Amino acid sequence: CASSPDAGDLIYEQYF.